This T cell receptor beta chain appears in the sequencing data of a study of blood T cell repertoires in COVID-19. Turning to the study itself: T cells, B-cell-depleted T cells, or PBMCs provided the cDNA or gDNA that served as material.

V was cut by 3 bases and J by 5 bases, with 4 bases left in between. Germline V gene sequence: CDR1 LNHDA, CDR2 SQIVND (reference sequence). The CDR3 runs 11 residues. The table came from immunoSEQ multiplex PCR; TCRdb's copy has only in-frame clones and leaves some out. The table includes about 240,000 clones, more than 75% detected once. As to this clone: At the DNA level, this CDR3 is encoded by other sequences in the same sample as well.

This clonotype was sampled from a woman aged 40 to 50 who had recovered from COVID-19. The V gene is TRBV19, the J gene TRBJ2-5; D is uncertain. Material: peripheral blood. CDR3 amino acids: CASSIRETQYF. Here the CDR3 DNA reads TGTGCCAGTAGTATTCGGGAGACCCAGTACTTC.